This T cell receptor beta chain was captured in a study of T-cell memory formation after mild COVID-19. There are a few counts of this clonotype. TCRdb analysed the 5' RACE reads with MiXCR anew, one entry per CDR3 protein. The data show fewer than 250,000 distinct CDR3 sequences, over 15% seen once. V lost 5 bases to trimming and J lost 0 bases; unmatched junction nucleotides: 3. This CDR3 is 14 amino acids long. The germline gives CDR1 DFQATT, CDR2 SNEGSKA (reference sequence). The clonotype originates from an adult woman who had mild COVID-19 (a few samples of this study predate the infection). Cell type and time point are not known. V usage is TRBV20-1 and J usage is TRBJ1-5; 8 nucleotides agree with TRBD1. Sequencing was carried out using PBMCs or a T cell subset sorted from them (not recorded which). DNA for the CDR3: TGCAGTGCTCCGGACAGGGTTAGCAATCAGCCCCAGCATTTT. Its translation: CSAPDRVSNQPQHF.